This TCR beta chain comes out of a study of CD8+CD57+ T cells in acquired aplastic anemia. Study-wide results and limits: Patients shared around 31 CD8+ CDR3 sequences with controls.

The study profiled TCR beta VDJ and CDR3 using genomic DNA as template. TCRdb re-analysed the reads in MiXCR, keeping a single row per CDR3 protein. The sample has 200,000 or so distinct CDR3 sequences, 64% seen once. CDR1 is DFQATT and CDR2 is SNEGSKA in the germline V gene (reference sequence). This CDR3 is 17 amino acids long. V lost 3 bases to trimming and J lost 4 bases, with 22 bases between them. In the case of this clonotype: The antigen is undetermined.

The sample comprised sorted CD4+, CD8+, or CD8+CD57+ T cells (not recorded which) from PBMCs. The sequence came from a human donor with severe aplastic anemia or a healthy control (not recorded which). J is TRBJ2-1 and V is TRBV20-1; a weak D match, TRBD2 (5 bases). Here the CDR3 reads CSASRRGYEGPYNEQFF. The CDR3 DNA sequence: TGCAGTGCTAGCCGCCGAGGGTACGAGGGCCCTTACAATGAGCAGTTCTTC.